Shown below are 25 T cell receptor beta chains from a single sample sequenced in a study of blood T cell repertoires in COVID-19. Only in-frame clones appear in the TCRdb table, and some are missing; sequencing was by immunoSEQ multiplex PCR. The table shows about 87,000 clones, with around 82% occurring only once. The source material was peripheral blood. The receptor source for this set is a woman of 80 years or more with COVID-19, enrolled during active disease.

The chain couples TRBV5-8 to TRBJ1-3; 10 nucleotides align to TRBD1. Germline V CDR1 and CDR2: SGHTS, YDEGEE. V was pared by 4 bases and J by 8 bases, with 6 bases of the junction left unmatched. The CDR3 totals 14 residues. The CDR3 coding sequence is TGTGCCAGCAGCCGGACAGGGGGATCGTACACCATATATTTT. This sequence encodes CASSRTGGSYTIYF.

The chain couples TRBV11-3 to TRBJ2-1; TRBD2 matches at 15 bases. Trimming took 5 bases from V and 7 from J; bases not matched to a gene: 3. The CDR3 length is 15 residues. Germline V gives CDR1 SGHNT, CDR2 YENEEA. The CDR3 DNA is TGTGCCAGCAGCACCGGACTAGCGGGGGGGAATGAGCAGTTCTTC. Translation: CASSTGLAGGNEQFF.

The rearrangement uses TRBV18 and TRBJ2-5; TRBD2 agrees at 14 bases. Germline V lookup: CDR1 KGHSH, CDR2 LQKENI. With 2 bases clipped from V and 5 bases from J, the junction kept 10 bases outside the gene matches. There are 18 residues in the CDR3. Here the CDR3 reads CASSPRRLAGGPEETQYF. The CDR3 region has the DNA TGTGCCAGCTCACCAAGACGACTAGCGGGGGGGCCGGAGGAGACCCAGTACTTC.

The rearrangement uses TRBV11-3 and TRBJ2-2; D possibly corresponds to TRBD2 (6 bases). The V end was cut by 0 bases, the J end by 6 bases, with 11 bases between. Germline V gene sequence: CDR1 SGHNT, CDR2 YENEEA. The length of the CDR3 is 15 residues. The DNA for the CDR3 is TGTGCCAGCAGCTTAGACGGGGGACCCCCCGGGGAGCTGTTTTTT. Residues: CASSLDGGPPGELFF.

This chain joins TRBV28 and TRBJ2-7, with TRBD2 matching 11 bases. V trimming: 6 bases; J trimming: 1 base; junction bases outside the gene matches: 5. The CDR3 covers 15 residues. Germline assignment: CDR1 MDHEN and CDR2 SYDVKM. The CDR3 DNA is TGTGCCAGCAGCCCCGGGACTAGCGGATCCTACGAGCAGTACTTC. This encodes CASSPGTSGSYEQYF. The full variable domain, with the rest looked up from reference TRBV28 and TRBJ2-7, is DVKVTQSSRYLVKRTGEKVFLECVQDMDHENMFWYRQDPGLGLRLIYFSYDVKMKEKGDIPEGYSVSREKKERFSLILESASTNQTSMYLCASSPGTSGSYEQYFGPGTRLTVT.

The chain is built from TRBV6-6 and TRBJ1-2; TRBD1 might be the D (5 bases). Trimming took 7 bases from V and 5 from J, leaving 20 bases between them. From germline, CDR1 is MNHNY and CDR2 SVGAGI (reference sequence). CDR3 size: 15 residues. The chain's CDR3 is CASISTPGGLYGYTF. The CDR3 nucleotides read TGTGCCAGCATCTCGACTCCCGGGGGTCTATATGGCTACACCTTC.

The J gene is TRBJ2-2, the V gene TRBV9; 16 bases match TRBD2. Germline CDR1 reads SGDLS; CDR2 reads YYNGEE. V lost 3 bases and J lost 5; bases outside the gene matches: 13. The CDR3 totals 20 residues. This chain's CDR3 is CASSGDSGLAGGPRTGELFF. The CDR3 region has the DNA TGTGCCAGCAGCGGAGACTCGGGACTAGCGGGAGGGCCTCGGACCGGGGAGCTGTTTTTT.

This clone was observed a few times. The rearrangement links TRBV5-5 to TRBJ2-7; a weak D match, TRBD2 (5 bases). Deletions cut 4 bases from V and 0 bases from J, with 14 bases between. The CDR3 has 15 amino acids. Germline assignment: CDR1 SGHKS and CDR2 YYEKEE (reference sequence). The CDR3 sequence: CASSPEDTHSYEQYF. The CDR3 DNA reads TGTGCCAGCAGCCCGGAGGATACTCACTCCTACGAGCAGTACTTC.

The J gene is TRBJ1-5, the V gene TRBV10-3, with TRBD1 matching over 10 bases. The germline V gene has CDR1 ENHRY and CDR2 SYGVKD. The ends lost 10 bases at V and 2 bases at J; junction bases unmatched: 11. There are 16 residues in the CDR3. Here the CDR3 reads CATRGQGSFGNQPQHF. The CDR3 bases are TGTGCCACCCGGGGACAGGGGTCCTTCGGCAATCAGCCCCAGCATTTT.

J is TRBJ2-3 and V is TRBV7-3; TRBD2 aligns across 8 bases. The CDR3 runs to 16 residues. V trimming: 1 base; J trimming: 0 bases; junction bases outside the gene matches: 3. Germline loops: CDR1 SGHTA, CDR2 FQGTGA. CDR3 residues: CASSLKLAASTDTQYF. CDR3 sequence (DNA): TGTGCCAGCAGCTTAAAACTAGCGGCTAGCACAGATACGCAGTATTTT.

The genes are TRBV5-1 and TRBJ2-3; 11 nucleotides line up with TRBD2. This CDR3 is 17 amino acids long. Germline V gives CDR1 SGHRS, CDR2 YFSETQ. After removal of 0 bases from V and 4 bases from J, the junction contained 7 bases not matched to a gene. In DNA form, the CDR3 reads TGCGCCAGCAGCTTGGCCCGTTCTAGCGGGAGGCCAGATACGCAGTATTTT. This sequence encodes CASSLARSSGRPDTQYF.

The rearrangement joins TRBV28 to TRBJ2-1, with TRBD2 matching 12 bases. From germline, CDR1 is MDHEN and CDR2 SYDVKM. The CDR3 is made up of 15 amino acids. V trimming: 5 bases; J trimming: 7 bases; junction bases outside the gene matches: 6. The CDR3 loop reads CASSQTSGRANEQFF. CDR3 nucleotides: TGTGCCAGCAGTCAGACTAGCGGGAGAGCGAATGAGCAGTTCTTC. Based on the CDR3 plus reference TRBV28 and TRBJ2-1, the full variable domain is DVKVTQSSRYLVKRTGEKVFLECVQDMDHENMFWYRQDPGLGLRLIYFSYDVKMKEKGDIPEGYSVSREKKERFSLILESASTNQTSMYLCASSQTSGRANEQFFGPGTRLTVL.

The chain carries TRBV11-2 and TRBJ1-1; D unresolved. Per germline, CDR1 SGHAT and CDR2 FQNNGV. The CDR3 totals 15 residues. V gave up 1 base and J gave up 4 bases, with 13 bases separating them. The CDR3 here is CASSLVRERSTEAFF. CDR3 DNA: TGTGCCAGCAGCTTAGTCCGGGAGAGGAGCACTGAAGCTTTCTTT.

The V gene is TRBV19, the J gene TRBJ2-3, with 16 bases identical to TRBD2. The CDR3 sequence is 16 residues long. CDR1 is LNHDA, CDR2 SQIVND, per germline (reference sequence). J gave up 4 bases and V 5 bases, and 3 bases lay outside the gene matches. The CDR3 is CASSVGLAGGSDTQYF. In DNA form, the CDR3 reads TGTGCCAGTAGTGTGGGACTAGCGGGAGGGTCAGATACGCAGTATTTT.

The CDR3 coding sequence is TGTGCCAGTAGTATAAGACCGGGACAGGGGGCCGAGCAGTACTTC. Translating gives CASSIRPGQGAEQYF. This chain joins TRBV19 and TRBJ2-7; TRBD1 matches at 12 bases. This CDR3 has 15 residues. V shed 2 bases and J 6 bases; nucleotides not matched to a gene: 5. In germline, CDR1 is LNHDA, CDR2 SQIVND (reference sequence).

This clone was found once. The chain is built from TRBV7-6 and TRBJ2-3; 13 bases match TRBD2. CDR1 SGHVS and CDR2 FNYEAQ come from the germline V gene. J lost 4 bases, V lost 5 bases, and 12 bases had no gene match. The CDR3 is made up of 18 amino acids. The CDR3 DNA is TGTGCCAGCAGCCCCAAGCGGACTAGCGGGGGTTTTTCAGATACGCAGTATTTT. The encoded protein is CASSPKRTSGGFSDTQYF.

The rearrangement joins TRBV5-1 to TRBJ2-4; 9 nucleotides match TRBD1. Trimming removed 0 bases from V and 12 bases from J; junction bases left unmatched: 4. Germline assignment: CDR1 SGHRS and CDR2 YFSETQ. The CDR3 covers 13 residues. CDR3 nucleotide sequence: TGCGCCAGCAGCTTGGAACAGGGGGCGAATCAGTACTTC. Translating gives CASSLEQGANQYF. The whole variable domain, remainder taken from reference TRBV5-1 and TRBJ2-4, is KAGVTQTPRYLIKTRGQQVTLSCSPISGHRSVSWYQQTPGQGLQFLFEYFSETQRNKGNFPGRFSGRQFSNSRSEMNVSTLELGDSALYLCASSLEQGANQYFGAGTRLSVL.

The chain carries TRBV10-3 and TRBJ2-1; 16 positions agree with TRBD2. The CDR3 consists of 19 residues. Per germline, CDR1 ENHRY and CDR2 SYGVKD. J gave up 4 bases and V 11 bases, and 17 bases lay outside the gene matches. The CDR3 here is CAAVRGTSGRAVNYNEQFF. The CDR3 DNA reads TGTGCCGCGGTCAGGGGGACTAGCGGGAGGGCCGTGAATTACAATGAGCAGTTCTTC.

The J gene is TRBJ2-3, the V gene TRBV2; 7 bases match TRBD1. The CDR3 totals 15 residues. The germline V gene encodes CDR1 SNHLY and CDR2 FYNNEI. With 6 bases clipped from V and 2 bases from J, the junction kept 8 bases outside the gene matches. The chain's CDR3 is CASSDRVDSTDTQYF. In DNA form, the CDR3 reads TGTGCCAGCAGCGACAGGGTCGATTCCACAGATACGCAGTATTTT.

The chain links TRBV18 to TRBJ1-4, with 7 positions matching TRBD1. V lost 5 bases and J lost 8; bases outside the gene matches: 5. Per the germline V gene, CDR1 is KGHSH and CDR2 is LQKENI. The CDR3 contains 13 residues. The CDR3 reads CASSTGVWEKLFF. CDR3 nucleotide sequence: TGTGCCAGCTCAACAGGGGTTTGGGAAAAACTGTTTTTT.

This clone is a singleton in its sample. The chain couples TRBV12-5 to TRBJ1-1; D remains unclear. CDR3 size: 16 residues. Germline V gene sequence: CDR1 LGHNT, CDR2 FRNRAP. The germline V and J ends were trimmed by 5 bases and 2 bases, with 18 bases remaining between them. CDR3 coding DNA: TGTGCTAGTGGTCCCGGACGGAGGATACAAAACACTGAAGCTTTCTTT. Encoded protein: CASGPGRRIQNTEAFF.

The chain couples TRBV11-3 to TRBJ2-2; D possibly corresponds to TRBD2 (6 bases). Germline V gene sequence: CDR1 SGHNT, CDR2 YENEEA. V gave up 3 bases and J gave up 1 base, with 6 bases separating them. CDR3 length equals 14 residues. This CDR3 is CASSLGGNTGELFF. Here the CDR3 DNA reads TGTGCCAGCAGCTTGGGGGGGAACACCGGGGAGCTGTTTTTT.

Only one count was recorded for this clone. The rearrangement uses TRBV6-6 and TRBJ1-6, with TRBD1 matching over 11 bases. This CDR3 comprises 16 residues. The V and J ends lost 6 bases and 6 bases, in that order; junction bases with no gene match: 7. Germline CDR1 reads MNHNY; CDR2 reads SVGAGI (reference sequence). The DNA of the CDR3 is TGTGCCAGCAGGCGCCGGACAGGGGGCGGTAATTCACCCCTCCACTTT. It specifies CASRRRTGGGNSPLHF.

This chain links TRBV28 with TRBJ2-7, with D maybe TRBD2 (5 bases). Trimming took 5 bases from V and 2 from J, leaving 16 bases between them. Germline V gene lookup returns CDR1 MDHEN and CDR2 SYDVKM. This CDR3 is 15 amino acids long. The CDR3 nucleotides are TGTGCCAGCAGTCGTCTCCACGGAGGAACCTACGAGCAGTACTTC. Its protein is CASSRLHGGTYEQYF.

The chain uses TRBV9 and TRBJ2-4; D is undetermined. Germline CDR1 reads SGDLS; CDR2 reads YYNGEE. V lost 0 bases and J 9 bases, leaving 22 bases between the germline ends. The CDR3 is 17 amino acids. Here the CDR3 reads CASSVGPARGWAGIQYF. The CDR3 nucleotides read TGTGCCAGCAGCGTAGGCCCGGCGCGTGGGTGGGCCGGCATTCAGTACTTC.